The source of this T cell receptor beta chain is a study of lymphopenia after photon versus proton radiotherapy. General study results and limits: Proton therapy kept repertoires fairly stable, unlike photons, which gained effector/memory cells. Better survival with proton therapy was suggested as possible, not demonstrated. After lymphocyte nadir, photon-treated repertoires showed oligoclonal expansion, especially CD8+ Temra.

As for this clone: Its antigen remains unidentified.

Produced via immunoSEQ multiplex PCR; TCRdb's table is partial and in-frame only. Of approximately 71,000 clones listed, about nine tenths were seen once; the top ten hold about 3%. The TCR originated in a woman in her seventies with pancreatic cancer. The sequencing here drew on peripheral blood, taken from a patient treated with photon-based radiotherapy.

For the CDR3, the DNA is TGCAGCGTTACAGGGGATGTGGGGCCCCAGCATTTT. It yields the protein CSVTGDVGPQHF. The rearrangement links TRBV29-1 to TRBJ1-5; 7 positions match TRBD1. J lost 9 bases, V lost 5 bases, and 7 bases had no gene match. This CDR3 comprises 12 residues. CDR1 and CDR2 from the germline V gene are SQVTM and ANQGSEA.